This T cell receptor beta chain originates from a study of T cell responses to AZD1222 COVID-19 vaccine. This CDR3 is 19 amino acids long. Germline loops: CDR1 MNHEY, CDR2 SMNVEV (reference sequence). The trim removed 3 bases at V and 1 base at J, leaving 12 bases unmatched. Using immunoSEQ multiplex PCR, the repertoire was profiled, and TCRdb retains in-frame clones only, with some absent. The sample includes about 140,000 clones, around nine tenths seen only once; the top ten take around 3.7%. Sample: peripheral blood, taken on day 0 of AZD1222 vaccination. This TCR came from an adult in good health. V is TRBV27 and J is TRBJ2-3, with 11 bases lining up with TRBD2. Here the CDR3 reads CASSFTTSGTLTGTDTQYF. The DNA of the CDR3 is TGTGCCAGCAGTTTTACGACTAGCGGGACCCTTACGGGCACAGATACGCAGTATTTT.